This T cell receptor (beta chain) came from a study of blood T cell repertoires in COVID-19. How the authors handled the data: Reference gene primer amplification yielded estimated nucleated cell counts. Some clones are missing from TCRdb's copy, which holds only in-frame ones; the method was immunoSEQ multiplex PCR. V and J calls and clone size are given by that table; D and trimming were obtained from the DNA. The sample has under 150,000 clones; approximately 90% are singletons. The V end was cut by 10 bases, the J end by 1 base, with 13 bases between. There are 14 residues in the CDR3. CDR1 and CDR2 from the germline V gene are ENHRY and SYGVKD.

The TCR originated in a woman aged 70-85 years who had recovered from COVID-19. The chain uses TRBV10-3 and TRBJ2-2, with no clear D. Sequences were obtained from peripheral blood. CDR3 in DNA: TGTGCCACGGCCCCCACGGGGAACACCGGGGAGCTGTTTTTT. The encoded protein is CATAPTGNTGELFF.